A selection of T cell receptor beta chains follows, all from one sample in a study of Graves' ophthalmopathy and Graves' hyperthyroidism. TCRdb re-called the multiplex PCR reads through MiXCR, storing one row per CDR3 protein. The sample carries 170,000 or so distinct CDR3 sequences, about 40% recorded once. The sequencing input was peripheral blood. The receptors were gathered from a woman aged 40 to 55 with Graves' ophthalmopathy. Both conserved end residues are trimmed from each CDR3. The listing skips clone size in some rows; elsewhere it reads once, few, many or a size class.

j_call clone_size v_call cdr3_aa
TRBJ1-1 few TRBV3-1 ASSHGTVRNTEAF
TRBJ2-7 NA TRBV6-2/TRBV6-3 ASKFLADSYEQY
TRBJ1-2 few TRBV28 ASSARVDRGHGYT
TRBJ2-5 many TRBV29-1 SVPGQGGETQY
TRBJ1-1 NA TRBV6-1 ASSDLVRWNLEAF
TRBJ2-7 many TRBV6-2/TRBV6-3 ASSYNGRLEQY
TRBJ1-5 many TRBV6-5 ASSSTKDRGGQPQH
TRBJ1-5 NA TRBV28 ASRGPGAQPQH
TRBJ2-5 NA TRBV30 AWGEETQY
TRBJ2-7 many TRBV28 ASSFGTSFDEQY
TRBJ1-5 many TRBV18 ASSPPGQPQH
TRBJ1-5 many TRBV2 ASAGQENQPQH
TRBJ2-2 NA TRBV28 ASSYRLGGADTGELF
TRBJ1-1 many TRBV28 ASRPFPLVGGGKAF
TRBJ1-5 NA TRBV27 ASSLWAGNQPQH
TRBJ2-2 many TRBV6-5 ASSYLLAGGNTGELF
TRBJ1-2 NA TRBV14 ASSRSHGDGYT
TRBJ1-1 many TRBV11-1 ASSLSGRSYHAF
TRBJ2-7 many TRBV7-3 ASSAGGSYEQY
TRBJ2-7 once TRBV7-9 ASSLAGVVYEQY
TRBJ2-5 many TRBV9 ASSAGLAGAQETQY
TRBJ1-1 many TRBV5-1 ASSWGLGLNTEAF
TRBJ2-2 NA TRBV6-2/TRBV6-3 ASSYSQLRDSGGELF
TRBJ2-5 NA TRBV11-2 ASSPTLGETQY
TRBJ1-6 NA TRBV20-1 SARRGGGPPLH
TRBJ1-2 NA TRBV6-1 ASSESGATGSNYGYT
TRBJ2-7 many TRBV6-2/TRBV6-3 ASSSQDRGGYEQY
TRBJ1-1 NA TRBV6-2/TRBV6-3 ASKKGDILNTEAF
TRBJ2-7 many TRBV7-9 ASSRERGYEQY
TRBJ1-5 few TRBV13 ASSRGQGMPQH
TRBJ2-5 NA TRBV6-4 ASSDQRGVQETQY
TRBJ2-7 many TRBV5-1 ASSPGGGSDEQY
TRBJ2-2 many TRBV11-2 ASSAFAGGTGELF
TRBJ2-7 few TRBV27 ASSSRPGPSYEQY
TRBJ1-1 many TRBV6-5 ASNKVSNTEAF
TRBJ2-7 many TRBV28 ASSLPPGGEQY
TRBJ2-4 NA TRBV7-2 ASSINPGGIKNIQY
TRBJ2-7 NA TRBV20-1 SARGISTYEQY
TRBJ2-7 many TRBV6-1 ASSALGFGEQY
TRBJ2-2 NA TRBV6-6 ASLPDRQGAYTGELF
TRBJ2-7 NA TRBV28 ASSLGGRDYEQY
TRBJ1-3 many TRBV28 ASSLPGGTGNTIY
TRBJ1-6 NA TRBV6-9 ASSSTRALH
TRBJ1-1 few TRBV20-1 SASQGFDTEAF
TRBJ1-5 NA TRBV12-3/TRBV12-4 ASRTGLEPQH